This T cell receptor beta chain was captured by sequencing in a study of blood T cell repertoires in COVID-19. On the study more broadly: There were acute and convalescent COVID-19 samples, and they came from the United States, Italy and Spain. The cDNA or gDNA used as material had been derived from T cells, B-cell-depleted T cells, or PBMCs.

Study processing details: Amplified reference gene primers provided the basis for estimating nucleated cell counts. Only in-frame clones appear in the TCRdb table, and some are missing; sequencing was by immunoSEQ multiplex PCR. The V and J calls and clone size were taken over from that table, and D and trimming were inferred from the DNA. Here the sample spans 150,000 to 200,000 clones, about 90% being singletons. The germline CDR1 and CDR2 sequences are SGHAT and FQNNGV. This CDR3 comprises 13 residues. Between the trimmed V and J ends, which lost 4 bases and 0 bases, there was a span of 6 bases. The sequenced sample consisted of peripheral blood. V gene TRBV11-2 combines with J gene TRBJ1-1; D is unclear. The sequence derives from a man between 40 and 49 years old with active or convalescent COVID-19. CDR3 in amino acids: CASSSRMNTEAFF. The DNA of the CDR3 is TGTGCCAGCAGCTCTCGTATGAACACTGAAGCTTTCTTT.